A selection of T cell receptor beta chains follows, all from one sample in a study of Ad26.COV2.S vaccination and SARS-CoV-2 variants. TCRdb's table, derived via immunoSEQ multiplex PCR, lists solely in-frame clones and lacks some. The sample yields some 410,000 clones, 92% seen once. Sequenced material: peripheral blood, taken in a trial of Ad26.COV2.S vaccine versus placebo. The source is a person between 18 and 59 years old who received the Ad26.COV2.S COVID-19 vaccine or a placebo. Both conserved end residues are part of each CDR3. A D gene is named only where the DNA matches it firmly. Expanded clones are given a class, and other clones once, few, many or no size at all.

TGTGCCAGCAGTTTATCGGCCGGGACAGGAGGTGAAAAACTGTTTTTT	CASSLSAGTGGEKLFF	TRBD1	.	TRBV27	TRBJ1-4
TGTGCCAGCAGCCAAGGAGGGGGAACAGATACGCAGTATTTT	CASSQGGGTDTQYF	.	.	TRBV3-1/TRBV3-2	TRBJ2-3
TGTGCCAGCAGCCAGGTGTTTGGCCAAGAGACCCAGTACTTC	CASSQVFGQETQYF	.	.	TRBV6-5	TRBJ2-5
TGTGCCAGCAGCGTAGGTTTAGCGGGGGGGCCCGGGAATGAGCAGTTCTTC	CASSVGLAGGPGNEQFF	TRBD2	.	TRBV9	TRBJ2-1
TGTGCCAGCGGGGCCGTGACACTTTATGGCTACACCTTC	CASGAVTLYGYTF	.	.	TRBV2	TRBJ1-2
TGTGCCAGCAGCCCGGGACAGGGATATCAGCCCCAGCATTTT	CASSPGQGYQPQHF	TRBD1	.	TRBV5-8	TRBJ1-5
TGTGCCAGCTCACCAGGGGGCAGGGGAGGCTACGAGCAGTACTTC	CASSPGGRGGYEQYF	.	.	TRBV18	TRBJ2-7
TGTGCCAGCAGCTTGGATTCCCAAAGATACTATGGCTACACCTTC	CASSLDSQRYYGYTF	.	.	TRBV5-4	TRBJ1-2
TGTGCCAGCAGTTCTAGCGGGGGCTACAATGAGCAGTTCTTC	CASSSSGGYNEQFF	TRBD2	once	TRBV6-5	TRBJ2-1
TGTGCCAGCAGCCCCGGACGGGACTATGGCTACACCTTC	CASSPGRDYGYTF	.	.	TRBV12-3/TRBV12-4	TRBJ1-2
TGCGCCAGCAGCTTGGCTGGGACTAGCGGCCAAGAGACCCAGTACTTC	CASSLAGTSGQETQYF	TRBD2	.	TRBV5-1	TRBJ2-5
TGTGCCAGCTCACCGTCGGGACAGAACTCTGGAAACACCATATATTTT	CASSPSGQNSGNTIYF	TRBD1	.	TRBV18	TRBJ1-3
TGTGCCAGTAGTTTGACAGGGTACTTGGACGAGCAGTACTTC	CASSLTGYLDEQYF	TRBD1	.	TRBV19	TRBJ2-7
TGCAGCGGTGAGGGACAAATGAACACTGAAGCTTTCTTT	CSGEGQMNTEAFF	.	.	TRBV29-1	TRBJ1-1
TGTGCCAGCAGTGCCAAAAGCGGGGGGCTCAACAATGAGCAGTTCTTC	CASSAKSGGLNNEQFF	TRBD2	.	TRBV2	TRBJ2-1
TGCAGCGTACTAGACGGAACCTCTGGAAACACCATATATTTT	CSVLDGTSGNTIYF	.	.	TRBV29-1	TRBJ1-3
TGTGCCAGCAGTTTCGGGACAGGGTACGAGCAGTACTTC	CASSFGTGYEQYF	TRBD1	.	TRBV12-3/TRBV12-4	TRBJ2-7
TGTGCCTGGAGTGTCGTGCGTCCGACGGATACGCAGTATTTT	CAWSVVRPTDTQYF	.	.	TRBV30	TRBJ2-3
TGTGCCAGCAGTTTTGTACCCGGACTAGCGGGGGGAGAGACCCAGTACTTC	CASSFVPGLAGGETQYF	TRBD2	.	TRBV6-2/TRBV6-3	TRBJ2-5
TGTGCCAGCAGTTTCGGGGACAGGAAGAATGAAAAACTGTTTTTT	CASSFGDRKNEKLFF	TRBD1	.	TRBV28	TRBJ1-4
TGCGCCAGCAGCGAAGTCTCGGGACGGAGGAAGACCGGGGAGCTGTTTTTT	CASSEVSGRRKTGELFF	.	.	TRBV4-3	TRBJ2-2
TGTGCCAGCAGCCGACACCTTGGGCTTGGGGCCACTGAAGCTTTCTTT	CASSRHLGLGATEAFF	.	.	TRBV14	TRBJ1-1
TGTGCCAGCAGTTACTCCAGGGACAATCAGCCCCAGCATTTT	CASSYSRDNQPQHF	.	.	TRBV6-5	TRBJ1-5
TGTGCCAGCAGTGGCCCGGGCCGCTCTGGAAACACCATATATTTT	CASSGPGRSGNTIYF	.	.	TRBV25-1	TRBJ1-3
TGTGCCACCAGTGATTATCCGGGACCTAACTCTACTGCCATATATTTT	CATSDYPGPNSTAIYF	.	once	TRBV24-1	TRBJ1-3
TGTGCCAGCAGTTTTGTGTTGACGGAGACTAATGAAAAACTGTTTTTT	CASSFVLTETNEKLFF	.	.	TRBV28	TRBJ1-4
TGTGCCAGCAGTATCACGGCCCTCGGGGAGACCCAGTACTTC	CASSITALGETQYF	.	.	TRBV9	TRBJ2-5
TGTGCCAGTAGTATAAGTCCGGGACGGACCTACAATGAGCAGTTCTTC	CASSISPGRTYNEQFF	.	.	TRBV19	TRBJ2-1
TGTGCCAGCAGCCTGGGACAGGGTTTCTCTGGGGCCAACGTCCTGACTTTC	CASSLGQGFSGANVLTF	TRBD1	.	TRBV7-6	TRBJ2-6
TGTGCCAGCAGGGCCGGGGGCAGTATTAATGAAAAACTGTTTTTT	CASRAGGSINEKLFF	.	.	TRBV9	TRBJ1-4
TGTGCCAGCAGCCGAGACAGGGTCCCTATAGGAGCTTTCTTT	CASSRDRVPIGAFF	TRBD1	.	TRBV28	TRBJ1-1
TGTGCCAGCAGCCCAAGAGGGGGTATAAACATTCAGTACTTC	CASSPRGGINIQYF	.	.	TRBV7-2	TRBJ2-4
TGCAGCGTTGTCGGACAGGGGATAGGTCACTATGGCTACACCTTC	CSVVGQGIGHYGYTF	TRBD1	once	TRBV29-1	TRBJ1-2
TGTGCCAGCGGTGATAGGTACACAGATACGCAGTATTTT	CASGDRYTDTQYF	.	.	TRBV6-1	TRBJ2-3
TGTGCCAGCAGCCCGCGGGGGGGGGTCACAGATACGCAGTATTTT	CASSPRGGVTDTQYF	TRBD2	.	TRBV7-9	TRBJ2-3
TGTGCCAGCAGCCGACTAGCGGGGGCGTCAGAACAAGCCAAAAACATTCAGTACTTC	CASSRLAGASEQAKNIQYF	TRBD2	.	TRBV6-2/TRBV6-3	TRBJ2-4
TGTGCCAGCAGCTTAGCGGGGGGAGCTTCACCCCTCCACTTT	CASSLAGGASPLHF	.	.	TRBV5-6	TRBJ1-6
TGTGCCAGCAGCAAGACAGGGGTGGACTATGGCTACACCTTC	CASSKTGVDYGYTF	TRBD1	.	TRBV6-5	TRBJ1-2
TGTGCCAGCAGCAGGAGGGTCGGAGCTTTCTTT	CASSRRVGAFF	.	.	TRBV7-9	TRBJ1-1
TGTGCCAGCAGTAGCGGGGGGGCCGGAGAGACCCAGTACTTC	CASSSGGAGETQYF	TRBD2	.	TRBV6-5	TRBJ2-5
TGTGCCAGCAGTTTGGTCCCCCAGGGTACAGGAGGGGCCAACGTCCTGACTTTC	CASSLVPQGTGGANVLTF	.	.	TRBV28	TRBJ2-6
TGTGCCAGCAGCGCCCCCGGGACTAGCGGGACAGATACGCAGTATTTT	CASSAPGTSGTDTQYF	TRBD2	.	TRBV7-9	TRBJ2-3
TGCGCCAGCAGTCAGCCGTTGCGGACTCTCACGGGAGATACGCAGTATTTT	CASSQPLRTLTGDTQYF	.	.	TRBV4-1	TRBJ2-3
TGTGCCAGCAGTTCATACGCGGACAGTTCGAACACTGAAGCTTTCTTT	CASSSYADSSNTEAFF	.	.	TRBV28	TRBJ1-1
TGTGCCTGCGAGGGTCTGGGCACTGAAGCTTTCTTT	CACEGLGTEAFF	.	.	TRBV30	TRBJ1-1
TGTGCCAGCAGTTACTTAGGGGCCGAGGAAGAGACCCAGTACTTC	CASSYLGAEEETQYF	.	.	TRBV6-5	TRBJ2-5
TGTGCCAGCAGCGACAGGGCCTCGGCCACTGAAGCTTTCTTT	CASSDRASATEAFF	TRBD1	.	TRBV11-2	TRBJ1-1
TGTGCCAGCAGCTTAGTCGCGCGGCTGCTCGCGAACACCGGGGAGCTGTTTTTT	CASSLVARLLANTGELFF	.	.	TRBV7-9	TRBJ2-2
TGTGCCAGCAGTGAAGGGGGGTCCGCCACCGGGGAGCTGTTTTTT	CASSEGGSATGELFF	.	.	TRBV2	TRBJ2-2
TGTGCCAGCAGCTTAGGATGGCCCTACGAGCAGTACTTC	CASSLGWPYEQYF	.	.	TRBV7-6	TRBJ2-7
TGTGCCAGCACAGGGGGCAATGAGCAGTTCTTC	CASTGGNEQFF	TRBD1	.	TRBV7-9	TRBJ2-1
TGTGCCAGTATACTACCGGGACAGGTCTCTGGAAACACCATATATTTT	CASILPGQVSGNTIYF	TRBD1	.	TRBV28	TRBJ1-3
TGCGCCAGCAGCCAACAGACATCAAGGGACTCACCCCTCCACTTT	CASSQQTSRDSPLHF	.	.	TRBV4-3	TRBJ1-6
TGTGCCAGCAGCTTCTACAGGGGTTCGGGCAATCAGCCCCAGCATTTT	CASSFYRGSGNQPQHF	TRBD1	.	TRBV5-6	TRBJ1-5
TGTGCCAGCAGCTTACAGGGTACCTATGGCTACACCTTC	CASSLQGTYGYTF	.	.	TRBV7-2	TRBJ1-2
TGTGCCAGCAGACCGAATCAGTTTCTTGGCACCGGGGAGCTGTTTTTT	CASRPNQFLGTGELFF	.	.	TRBV27	TRBJ2-2
TGTGCCAGCAGCTCGGAGATGGGTGAGCAGTTCTTC	CASSSEMGEQFF	.	few	TRBV11-2	TRBJ2-1
TGTGCCTGGAGTGTGGTAGGCCCCAATCAGCCCCAGCATTTT	CAWSVVGPNQPQHF	.	once	TRBV30	TRBJ1-5